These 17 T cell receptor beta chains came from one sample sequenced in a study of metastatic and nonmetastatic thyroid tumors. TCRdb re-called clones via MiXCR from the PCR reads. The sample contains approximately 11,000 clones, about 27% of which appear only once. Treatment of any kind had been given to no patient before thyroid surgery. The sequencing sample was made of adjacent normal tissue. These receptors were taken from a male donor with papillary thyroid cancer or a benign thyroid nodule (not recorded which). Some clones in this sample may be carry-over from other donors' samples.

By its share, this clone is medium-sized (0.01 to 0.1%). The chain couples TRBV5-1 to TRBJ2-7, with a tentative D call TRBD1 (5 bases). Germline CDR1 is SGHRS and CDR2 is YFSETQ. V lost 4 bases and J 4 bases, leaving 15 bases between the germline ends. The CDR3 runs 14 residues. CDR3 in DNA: TGCGCCAGCAGCGGGGCCTCGGCGGTTTACGAGCAGTACTTC. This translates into CASSGASAVYEQYF. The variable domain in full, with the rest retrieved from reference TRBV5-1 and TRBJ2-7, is KAGVTQTPRYLIKTRGQQVTLSCSPISGHRSVSWYQQTPGQGLQFLFEYFSETQRNKGNFPGRFSGRQFSNSRSEMNVSTLELGDSALYLCASSGASAVYEQYFGPGTRLTVT.

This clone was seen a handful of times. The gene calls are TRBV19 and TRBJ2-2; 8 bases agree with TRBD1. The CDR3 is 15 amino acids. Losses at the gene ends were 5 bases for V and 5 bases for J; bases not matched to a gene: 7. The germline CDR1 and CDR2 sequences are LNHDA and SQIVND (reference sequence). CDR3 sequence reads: CASSLTGVVTGELFF. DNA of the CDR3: TGTGCCAGTAGTTTGACAGGGGTCGTAACCGGGGAGCTGTTTTTT.

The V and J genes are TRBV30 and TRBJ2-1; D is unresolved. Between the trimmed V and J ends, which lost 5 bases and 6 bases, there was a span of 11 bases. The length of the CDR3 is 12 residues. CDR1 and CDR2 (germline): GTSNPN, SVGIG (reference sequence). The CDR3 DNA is TGTGCCTGGCTCTGGAAAGTCAATGAGCAGTTCTTC. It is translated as CAWLWKVNEQFF.

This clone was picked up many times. In DNA, the CDR3 is TGTGCCAGCAGTTACTCGGTCCCTCGGGGGGAGCAGTACTTC. Its protein is CASSYSVPRGEQYF. The genes are TRBV6-6 and TRBJ2-7; maybe TRBD2 (6 bases). This CDR3 is 14 amino acids long. V gave up 0 bases and J gave up 7 bases, with 13 bases separating them. The germline V gene has CDR1 MNHNY and CDR2 SVGAGI (reference sequence).

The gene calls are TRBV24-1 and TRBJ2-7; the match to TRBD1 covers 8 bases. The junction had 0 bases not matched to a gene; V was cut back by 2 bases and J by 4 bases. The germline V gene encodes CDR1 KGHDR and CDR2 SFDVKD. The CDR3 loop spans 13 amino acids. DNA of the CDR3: TGTGCCACCAGTGATTACAGGGGGTACGAGCAGTACTTC. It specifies CATSDYRGYEQYF.

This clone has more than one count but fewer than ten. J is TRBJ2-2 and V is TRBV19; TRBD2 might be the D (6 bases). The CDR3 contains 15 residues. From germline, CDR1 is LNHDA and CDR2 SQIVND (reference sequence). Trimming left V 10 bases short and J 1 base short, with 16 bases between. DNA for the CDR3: TGTGCCACCGATTGGGGGGTCGGGAACACCGGGGAGCTGTTTTTT. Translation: CATDWGVGNTGELFF.

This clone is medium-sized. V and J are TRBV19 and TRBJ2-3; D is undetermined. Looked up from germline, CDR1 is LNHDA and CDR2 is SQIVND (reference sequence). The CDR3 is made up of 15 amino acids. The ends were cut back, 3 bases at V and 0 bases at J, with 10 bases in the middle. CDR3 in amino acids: CASSISVASTDTQYF. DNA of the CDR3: TGTGCCAGTAGTATCAGTGTAGCTAGCACAGATACGCAGTATTTT.

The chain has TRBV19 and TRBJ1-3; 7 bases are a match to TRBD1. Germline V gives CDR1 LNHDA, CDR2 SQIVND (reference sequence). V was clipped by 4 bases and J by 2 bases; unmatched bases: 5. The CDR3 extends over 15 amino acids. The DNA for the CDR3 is TGTGCCAGTAGTACTACGACAGGGACTGGAAACACCATATATTTT. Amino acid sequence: CASSTTTGTGNTIYF. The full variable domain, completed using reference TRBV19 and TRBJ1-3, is DGGITQSPKYLFRKEGQNVTLSCEQNLNHDAMYWYRQDPGQGLRLIYYSQIVNDFQKGDIAEGYSVSREKKESFPLTVTSAQKNPTAFYLCASSTTTGTGNTIYFGEGSWLTVV.

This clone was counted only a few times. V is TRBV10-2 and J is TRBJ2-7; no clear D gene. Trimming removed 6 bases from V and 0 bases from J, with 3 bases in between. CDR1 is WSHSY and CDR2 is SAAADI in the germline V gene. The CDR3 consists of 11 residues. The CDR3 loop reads CASRGSYEQYF. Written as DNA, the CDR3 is TGCGCCAGCAGAGGCTCCTACGAGCAGTACTTC.

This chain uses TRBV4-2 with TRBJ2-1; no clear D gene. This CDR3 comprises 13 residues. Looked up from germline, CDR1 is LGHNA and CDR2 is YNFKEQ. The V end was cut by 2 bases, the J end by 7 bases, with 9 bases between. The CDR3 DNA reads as TGTGCCAGCAGCCAACTTCCTAAGAATGAGCAGTTCTTC. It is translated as CASSQLPKNEQFF.

CDR3 sequence: CSAVSGRGSGANVLTF. CDR3 in DNA: TGCAGTGCAGTTTCAGGGCGAGGGTCTGGGGCCAACGTCCTGACTTTC. The rearrangement uses TRBV20-1 and TRBJ2-6; the D call may be TRBD1 or TRBD2 (5 bases each). Trimming cost V 6 bases and J 1 base, with 16 bases left between them. CDR3 length: 16 residues. In germline, CDR1 is DFQATT, CDR2 SNEGSKA (reference sequence).

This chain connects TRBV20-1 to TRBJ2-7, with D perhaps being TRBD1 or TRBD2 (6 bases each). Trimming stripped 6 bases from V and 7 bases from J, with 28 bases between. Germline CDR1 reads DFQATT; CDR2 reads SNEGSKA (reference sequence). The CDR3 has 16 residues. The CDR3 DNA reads TGCAGTGCAAGGCCCTCCGCGGGGTCAGGGGCCTTGGAGCAGTACTTC. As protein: CSARPSAGSGALEQYF.

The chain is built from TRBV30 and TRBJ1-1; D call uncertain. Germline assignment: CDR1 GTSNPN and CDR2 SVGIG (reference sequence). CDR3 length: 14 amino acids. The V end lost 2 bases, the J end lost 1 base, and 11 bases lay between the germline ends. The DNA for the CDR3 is TGTGCCTGGAGTAGGTTGGTGCAGAACACTGAAGCTTTCTTT. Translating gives CAWSRLVQNTEAFF. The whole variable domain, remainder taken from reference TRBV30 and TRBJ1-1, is SQTIHQWPATLVQPVGSPLSLECTVEGTSNPNLYWYRQAAGRGLQLLFYSVGIGQISSEVPQNLSASRPQDRQFILSSKKLLLSDSGFYLCAWSRLVQNTEAFFGQGTRLTVV.

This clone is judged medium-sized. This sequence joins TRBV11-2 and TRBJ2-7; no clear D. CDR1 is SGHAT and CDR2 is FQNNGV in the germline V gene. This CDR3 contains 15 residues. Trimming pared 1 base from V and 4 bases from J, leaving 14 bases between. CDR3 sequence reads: CASSLGGRGRYEQYF. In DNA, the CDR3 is TGTGCCAGCAGCTTAGGAGGACGAGGAAGGTACGAGCAGTACTTC.

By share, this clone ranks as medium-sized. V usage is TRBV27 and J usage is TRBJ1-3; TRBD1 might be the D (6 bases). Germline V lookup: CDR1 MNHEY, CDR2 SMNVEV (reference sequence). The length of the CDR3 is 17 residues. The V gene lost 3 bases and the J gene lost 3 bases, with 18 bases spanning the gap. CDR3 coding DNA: TGTGCCAGCAGTTTTCCCCAGGCAGGGGAAGATGGAAACACCATATATTTT. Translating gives CASSFPQAGEDGNTIYF.

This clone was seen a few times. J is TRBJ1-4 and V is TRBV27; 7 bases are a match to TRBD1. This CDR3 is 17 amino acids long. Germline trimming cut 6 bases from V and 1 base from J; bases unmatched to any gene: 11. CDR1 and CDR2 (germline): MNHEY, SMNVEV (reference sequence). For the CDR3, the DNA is TGTGCCAGCAGCCGACAGGGCGGTGTAGGAACTAATGAAAAACTGTTTTTT. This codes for CASSRQGGVGTNEKLFF.

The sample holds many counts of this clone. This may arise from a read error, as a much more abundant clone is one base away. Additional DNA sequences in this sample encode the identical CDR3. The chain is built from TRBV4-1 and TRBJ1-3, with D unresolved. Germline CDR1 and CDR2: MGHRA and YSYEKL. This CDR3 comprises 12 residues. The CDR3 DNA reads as TGCGCCAGCCTGAGTTTCGGAAACACCATATACTTT. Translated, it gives CASLSFGNTIYF.